Given below is one T cell receptor (beta chain) in context. This may stem from a read error, because a much larger clone lies one nucleotide away. CDR3 length equals 14 residues. Germline V gene data show CDR1 as LNHDA and CDR2 as SQIVND (reference sequence). Thyroid surgery had not been preceded by any treatment in any patient. With MiXCR, TCRdb called clones anew from the PCR reads. The data hold some 69,000 clones, with approximately 15% observed a single time. This record belongs to a study of metastatic and nonmetastatic thyroid tumors. The sequenced sample was blood. The TCR comes from a male donor with papillary thyroid cancer or a benign thyroid nodule (not recorded which). Some clones in this sample may be carry-over from other donors' samples. The rearrangement links TRBV19 to TRBJ2-3; a possible D gene is TRBD1 (5 bases). The CDR3 DNA sequence: TGTGCCAGTAGTTCCTCGACGGTGACAGATGCGCAGTATTTT. Protein product: CASSSSTVTDAQYF. Drawing the rest from reference TRBV19 and TRBJ2-3, the complete variable domain is DGGITQSPKYLFRKEGQNVTLSCEQNLNHDAMYWYRQDPGQGLRLIYYSQIVNDFQKGDIAEGYSVSREKKESFPLTVTSAQKNPTAFYLCASSSSTVTDAQYFGPGTRLTVL.